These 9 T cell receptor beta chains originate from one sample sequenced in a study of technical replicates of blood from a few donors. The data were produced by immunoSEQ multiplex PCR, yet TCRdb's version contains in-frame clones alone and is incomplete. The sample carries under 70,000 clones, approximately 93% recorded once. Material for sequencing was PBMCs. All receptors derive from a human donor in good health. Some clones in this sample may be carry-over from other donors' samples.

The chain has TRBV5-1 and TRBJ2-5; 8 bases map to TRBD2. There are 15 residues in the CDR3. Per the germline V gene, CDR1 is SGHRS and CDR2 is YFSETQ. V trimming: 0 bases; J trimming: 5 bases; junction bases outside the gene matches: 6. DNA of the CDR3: TGCGCCAGCAGCTTGGGGACTAGCCTTTGGGAGACCCAGTACTTC. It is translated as CASSLGTSLWETQYF.

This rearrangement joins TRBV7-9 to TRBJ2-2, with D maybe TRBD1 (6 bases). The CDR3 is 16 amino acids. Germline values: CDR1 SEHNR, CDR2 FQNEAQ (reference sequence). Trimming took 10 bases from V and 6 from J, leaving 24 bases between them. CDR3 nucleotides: TGTGCCACCTGGGGTCTCAGGGGAAAAAGTCCCGGGGAGCTGTTTTTT. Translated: CATWGLRGKSPGELFF.

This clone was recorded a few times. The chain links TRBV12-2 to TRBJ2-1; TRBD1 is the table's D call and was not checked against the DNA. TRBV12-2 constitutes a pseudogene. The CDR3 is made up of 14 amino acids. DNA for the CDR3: TGTGCAAGTCGCTTAGCGGGGGCCCCTCCAGAGCAGTTCTTC. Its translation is CASRLAGAPPEQFF.

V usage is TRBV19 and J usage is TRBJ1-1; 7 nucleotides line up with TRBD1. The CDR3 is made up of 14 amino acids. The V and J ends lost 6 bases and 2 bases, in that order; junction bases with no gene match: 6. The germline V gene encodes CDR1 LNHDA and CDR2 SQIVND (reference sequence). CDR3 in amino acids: CASRMTGRNTEAFF. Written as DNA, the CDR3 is TGTGCCAGTAGAATGACAGGGAGAAACACTGAAGCTTTCTTT.

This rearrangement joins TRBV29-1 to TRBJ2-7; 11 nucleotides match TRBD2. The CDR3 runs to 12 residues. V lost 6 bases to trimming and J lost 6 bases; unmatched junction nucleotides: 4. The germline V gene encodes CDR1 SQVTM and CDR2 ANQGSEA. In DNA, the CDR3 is TGCAGCGTACTAGCGGGAGACAGCGAGCAGTACTTC. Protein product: CSVLAGDSEQYF.

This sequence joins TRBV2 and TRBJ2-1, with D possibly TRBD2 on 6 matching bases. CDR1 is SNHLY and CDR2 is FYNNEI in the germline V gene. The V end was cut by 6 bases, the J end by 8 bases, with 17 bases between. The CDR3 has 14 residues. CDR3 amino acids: CASSRERDFDEQFF. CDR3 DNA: TGTGCCAGCAGCCGCGAACGGGACTTTGATGAGCAGTTCTTC.

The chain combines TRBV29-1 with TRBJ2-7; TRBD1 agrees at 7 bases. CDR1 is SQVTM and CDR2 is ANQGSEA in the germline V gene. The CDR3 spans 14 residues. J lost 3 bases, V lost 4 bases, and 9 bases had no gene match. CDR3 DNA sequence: TGCAGCGTTGGGCCGGCGACAGGGATCTACGAGCAGTACTTC. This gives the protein CSVGPATGIYEQYF.

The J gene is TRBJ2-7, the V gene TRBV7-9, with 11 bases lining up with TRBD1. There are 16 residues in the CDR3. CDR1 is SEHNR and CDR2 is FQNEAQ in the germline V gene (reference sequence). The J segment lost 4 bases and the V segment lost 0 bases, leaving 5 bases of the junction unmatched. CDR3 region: CASSLAMGQGEYEQYF. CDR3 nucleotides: TGTGCCAGCAGCTTAGCTATGGGACAGGGGGAATACGAGCAGTACTTC.

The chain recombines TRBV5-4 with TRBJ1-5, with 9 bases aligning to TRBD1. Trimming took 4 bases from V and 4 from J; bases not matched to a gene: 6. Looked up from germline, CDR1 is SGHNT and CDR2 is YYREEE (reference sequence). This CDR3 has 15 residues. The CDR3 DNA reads TGTGCCAGCAGCCCCGGGACAGGGCCAAATCAGCCCCAGCATTTT. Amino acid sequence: CASSPGTGPNQPQHF.